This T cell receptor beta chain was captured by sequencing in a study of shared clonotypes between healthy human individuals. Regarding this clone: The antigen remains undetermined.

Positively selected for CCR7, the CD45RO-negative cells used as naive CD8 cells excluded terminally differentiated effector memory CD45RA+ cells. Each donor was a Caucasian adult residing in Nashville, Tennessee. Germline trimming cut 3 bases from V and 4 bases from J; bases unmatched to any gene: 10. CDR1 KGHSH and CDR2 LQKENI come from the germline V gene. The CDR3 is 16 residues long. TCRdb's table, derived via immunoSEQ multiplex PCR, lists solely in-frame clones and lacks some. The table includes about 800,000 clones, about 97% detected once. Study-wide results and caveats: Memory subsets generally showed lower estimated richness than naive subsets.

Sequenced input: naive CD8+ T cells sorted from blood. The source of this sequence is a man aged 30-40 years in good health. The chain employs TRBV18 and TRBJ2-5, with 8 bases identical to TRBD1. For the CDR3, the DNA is TGTGCCAGCTCACCTTCGGACAGGGTTGATCCAGAGACCCAGTACTTC. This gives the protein CASSPSDRVDPETQYF.